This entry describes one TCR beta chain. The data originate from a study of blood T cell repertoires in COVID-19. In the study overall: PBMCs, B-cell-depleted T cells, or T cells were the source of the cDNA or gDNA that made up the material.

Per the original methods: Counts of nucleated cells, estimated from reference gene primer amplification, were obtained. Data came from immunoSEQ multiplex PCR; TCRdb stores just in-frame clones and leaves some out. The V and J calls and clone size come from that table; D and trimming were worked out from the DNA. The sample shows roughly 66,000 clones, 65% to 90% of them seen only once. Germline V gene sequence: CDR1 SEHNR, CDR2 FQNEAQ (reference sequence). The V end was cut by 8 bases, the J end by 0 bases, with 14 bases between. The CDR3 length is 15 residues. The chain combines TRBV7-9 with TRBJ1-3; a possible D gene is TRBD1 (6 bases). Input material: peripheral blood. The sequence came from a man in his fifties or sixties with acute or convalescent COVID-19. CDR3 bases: TGTGCCAGCGATCAGGGGCCGAGCTCTGGAAACACCATATATTTT. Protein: CASDQGPSSGNTIYF.